The 13 T cell receptor beta chains below come from one sample, sequenced in a study of blood T cells in healthy people across ages. For the second PCR, which ran for about 6 to 12 cycles, a sample-barcoded 5' primer and a J-beta primer mix were used. Each CDR3 protein is one row after TCRdb ran MiXCR on the 5' RACE reads. The sample lists approximately 800,000 distinct CDR3 sequences; nearly 60% were seen once. Material for sequencing was blood. These receptors all stem from a man aged 30 to 39 in good health.

The chain employs TRBV5-1 and TRBJ2-5; 8 bases fit TRBD2. Germline V gene sequence: CDR1 SGHRS, CDR2 YFSETQ. The V gene end was trimmed by 4 bases and the J gene end by 11 bases; junction bases not matched to a gene: 19. There are 16 residues in the CDR3. The CDR3 DNA is TGCGCCAGCAGCCCGGGGGGGACTAGAAAGGGCGCGCGGCAGTACTTC. Protein product: CASSPGGTRKGARQYF.

CDR3 coding DNA: TGTGCCAGCAGCGCAGGGTATTTCTATGGCTACACCTTC. Residues: CASSAGYFYGYTF. V usage is TRBV9 and J usage is TRBJ1-2, with D possibly TRBD1 on 5 matching bases. Germline V gene data show CDR1 as SGDLS and CDR2 as YYNGEE. The V end was cut by 3 bases, the J end by 4 bases, with 10 bases between. CDR3 length: 13 amino acids.

The rearrangement joins TRBV7-6 to TRBJ2-1, with D perhaps TRBD2 (7 bases). The CDR3 has 17 residues. Germline V gives CDR1 SGHVS, CDR2 FNYEAQ. V lost 3 bases and J lost 5, with 20 bases in between. The CDR3 nucleotides read TGTGCCAGCAGCTTGTGGGCAGCGGGACAAGGAGACAATGAGCAGTTCTTC. Residues: CASSLWAAGQGDNEQFF.

The chain joins TRBV7-9 to TRBJ2-3; 11 nucleotides line up with TRBD2. V shed 5 bases and J 6 bases; nucleotides not matched to a gene: 10. The CDR3 contains 16 residues. CDR1 and CDR2 (germline): SEHNR, FQNEAQ (reference sequence). CDR3 sequence: CASSALAGGLYDTQYF. The CDR3 region has the DNA TGTGCCAGCAGCGCCCTAGCGGGGGGCTTGTACGATACGCAGTATTTT.

The chain links TRBV12-3 or TRBV12-4 to TRBJ2-7, with D possibly TRBD1 on 6 matching bases. The V gene lost 3 bases and the J gene lost 6 bases, with 21 bases spanning the gap. This CDR3 has 16 amino acids. DNA of the CDR3: TGTGCCAGCAGTTTTTCGGCCCGTGGGGGCCTCTCCGAGCAGTACTTC. Its translation is CASSFSARGGLSEQYF.

The CDR3, as DNA: TGTGCCAGCAGTGAGCTAGCGGGATTTGGAAATACGCAGTATTTT. Translation: CASSELAGFGNTQYF. The chain employs TRBV6-1 and TRBJ2-3; 9 bases line up with TRBD2. Losses at the gene ends were 3 bases for V and 7 bases for J; bases not matched to a gene: 8. CDR1 and CDR2 (germline): MNHNS, SASEGT. The CDR3 runs to 15 residues.

This chain uses TRBV9 with TRBJ2-5; TRBD1 agrees at 7 bases. The CDR3 extends over 15 amino acids. In germline, CDR1 is SGDLS, CDR2 YYNGEE. V gave up 4 bases and J gave up 7 bases; unmatched junction bases: 13. As DNA, the CDR3 is TGTGCCAGCAGCTCCTCACAGGGGTATGACGGGACCCAGTACTTC. This gives the protein CASSSSQGYDGTQYF.

This chain links TRBV7-6 with TRBJ2-5, with D perhaps matching TRBD2 (6 bases). The CDR3 is made up of 15 amino acids. Trimming left V 5 bases short and J 3 bases short, with 16 bases between. Germline-derived CDR1 and CDR2 are SGHVS and FNYEAQ. The CDR3 DNA reads as TGTGCCAGCAGCCCAAAACTAGCAGTGAAAGAGACCCAGTACTTC. This encodes CASSPKLAVKETQYF.

This clonotype was detected only once. The chain combines TRBV7-6 with TRBJ2-6; 7 bases align to TRBD2. Looked up from germline, CDR1 is SGHVS and CDR2 is FNYEAQ. The CDR3 extends over 20 amino acids. The trim removed 2 bases at V and 8 bases at J, leaving 21 bases unmatched. CDR3 region: CASSLSDRDYNILGTNVLTF. Here the CDR3 DNA reads TGTGCCAGCAGCTTATCCGATAGGGACTATAATATACTGGGGACCAACGTCCTGACTTTC.

V and J are TRBV12-3 or TRBV12-4 and TRBJ2-6; D is possibly TRBD2 (5 bases). This CDR3 is built from 18 residues. Trimming removed 5 bases at V and 0 bases at J, with 17 bases between. This chain's CDR3 is CASSPWRGPTSGANVLTF. CDR3 sequence (DNA): TGTGCCAGCAGTCCTTGGAGAGGGCCAACCTCTGGGGCCAACGTCCTGACTTTC.

This clonotype has only a few counts. J is TRBJ2-5 and V is TRBV7-3, with a weak D call TRBD2 (6 bases). The CDR3 is made up of 15 amino acids. From germline, CDR1 is SGHTA and CDR2 FQGTGA. Trimming took off 5 bases at V and 4 bases at J, with 17 bases between the two ends. CDR3 coding DNA: TGTGCCAGCAGCAAAGCGGGCGGAGCGGGAGAGACCCAGTACTTC. This gives the protein CASSKAGGAGETQYF.

The rearrangement joins TRBV10-3 to TRBJ2-5; D is ambiguous. The CDR3 runs to 13 residues. The V gene's germline CDR1 is ENHRY and CDR2 SYGVKD. V shed 10 bases and J shed 11 bases, with 23 bases lying between them. CDR3: CATETEPGGRQYF. The CDR3 DNA reads as TGTGCCACCGAAACGGAGCCCGGTGGCCGGCAGTACTTC.

This rearrangement joins TRBV7-2 to TRBJ1-2; D is unresolved. V dropped 5 bases and J dropped 4 bases, with 11 bases sitting between them. In germline, CDR1 is SGHTA, CDR2 FQGNSA. The length of the CDR3 is 13 residues. The CDR3 region is CASSKQRFYGYTF. CDR3 in DNA: TGTGCCAGCAGCAAACAGAGGTTCTATGGCTACACCTTC.